These 30 T cell receptor beta chains came from one sample sequenced in a study of blood T cell repertoires in COVID-19. Sequenced by immunoSEQ multiplex PCR; TCRdb stores in-frame clones only, minus some. This table has more than 150,000 clones, roughly nine tenths appearing once. Sequencing input: peripheral blood. The receptors were gathered from a man between 65 and 85 years old with active or convalescent COVID-19.

The chain combines TRBV30 with TRBJ1-2, with 10 bases matching TRBD1. The germline V gene has CDR1 GTSNPN and CDR2 SVGIG (reference sequence). The CDR3 loop spans 15 amino acids. The V segment lost 1 base and the J segment 3 bases; nucleotides outside the gene matches: 5. This chain's CDR3 is CAWSAGTGAHYGYTF. The CDR3 DNA follows: TGTGCCTGGAGTGCAGGGACAGGGGCGCACTATGGCTACACCTTC.

Written as DNA, the CDR3 is TGTGCCAGCAGCGGAGGGCAAACCGGGGAGCTGTTTTTT. It encodes CASSGGQTGELFF. The chain joins TRBV7-2 to TRBJ2-2, with D perhaps TRBD2 (6 bases). The ends were cut back, 5 bases at V and 5 bases at J, with 9 bases in the middle. Germline CDR1 reads SGHTA; CDR2 reads FQGNSA. This CDR3 region has 13 residues.

This chain connects TRBV27 to TRBJ1-6, with a weak D call TRBD1 (5 bases). Looked up from germline, CDR1 is MNHEY and CDR2 is SMNVEV (reference sequence). This CDR3 spans 15 amino acids. V was clipped by 3 bases and J by 7 bases, with 13 bases between them. CDR3 nucleotides: TGTGCCAGCAGTTTCGGGGGGAAGGGGAATTCACCCCTCCACTTT. Encoded protein: CASSFGGKGNSPLHF.

The V call is TRBV6-1, the J call TRBJ1-4, with 8 bases fitting TRBD1. V lost 4 bases and J lost 0; bases outside the gene matches: 4. CDR3 length: 16 amino acids. Germline V gene data show CDR1 as MNHNS and CDR2 as SASEGT. CDR3 nucleotide sequence: TGTGCCAGCAGTGGAGACAGGGGTACAACTAATGAAAAACTGTTTTTT. This sequence encodes CASSGDRGTTNEKLFF.

The table lists this clone with a count of one. J is TRBJ2-2 and V is TRBV19; D is undetermined. Germline CDR1 reads LNHDA; CDR2 reads SQIVND (reference sequence). The CDR3 covers 14 residues. The V end was cut by 6 bases, the J end by 3 bases, with 11 bases between. The CDR3 nucleotides read TGTGCCAGTAGCCACCTCACTTACACCGGGGAGCTGTTTTTT. It encodes CASSHLTYTGELFF.

The chain couples TRBV11-2 to TRBJ2-7, with D possibly TRBD1 on 6 matching bases. The CDR3 runs to 14 residues. V lost 5 bases to trimming and J lost 3 bases, with 14 bases between them. Germline CDR1 SGHAT, CDR2 FQNNGV. The CDR3 DNA is TGTGCCAGCAGCCGACACATGGACAGCTACGAGCAGTACTTC. Amino acids: CASSRHMDSYEQYF.

Concerning this clone itself: One end of the junction varies from germline; a read error may be responsible. The chain recombines TRBV3-1 (or the pseudogene TRBV3-2) with TRBJ1-2, with TRBD1 matching over 11 bases. The CDR3 is 15 amino acids. Per the germline V gene, CDR1 is LGHDT and CDR2 is YNNKEL (reference sequence). CDR3 residues: CAGSPRDRGGYGYTF. CDR3 coding DNA: TGTGCCGGCAGCCCACGGGACAGGGGGGGGTATGGCTACACCTTC.

This rearrangement joins TRBV3-1 (or the pseudogene TRBV3-2) to TRBJ2-1; D possibly corresponds to TRBD2 (6 bases). Germline lookup yields CDR1 LGHDT and CDR2 YNNKEL (reference sequence). CDR3 length: 14 residues. Trimming left V 0 bases short and J 9 bases short, with 12 bases between. CDR3 sequence (DNA): TGTGCCAGCAGCCAAGAAGTAACTAGCACTGAGCAGTTCTTC. It translates to CASSQEVTSTEQFF.

The chain combines TRBV11-2 with TRBJ1-3; no reliable D call. The ends were cut back, 4 bases at V and 3 bases at J, with 10 bases in the middle. Germline V gene data show CDR1 as SGHAT and CDR2 as FQNNGV. The CDR3 spans 14 residues. The DNA for the CDR3 is TGTGCCAGCAGCTCCCTAAGAGGTGGAAACACCATATATTTT. It codes for CASSSLRGGNTIYF.

This clone was counted between two and nine times. The rearrangement joins TRBV28 to TRBJ1-6; no definite D call. CDR1 and CDR2 from the germline V gene are MDHEN and SYDVKM. There are 12 residues in the CDR3. V was clipped by 4 bases and J by 7 bases, with 5 bases between them. This CDR3 reads CASSSSNSPLHF. For the CDR3, the DNA is TGTGCCAGCAGTTCCTCGAATTCACCCCTCCACTTT.

V and J are TRBV19 and TRBJ2-1; 8 nucleotides align to TRBD2. The CDR3 covers 14 residues. Per germline, CDR1 LNHDA and CDR2 SQIVND (reference sequence). V was clipped by 7 bases and J by 7 bases; unmatched bases: 9. CDR3 sequence (DNA): TGTGCCAGTAACCAACGGGGGGGGATTAATGAGCAGTTCTTC. It is translated as CASNQRGGINEQFF.

The gene calls are TRBV24-1 and TRBJ1-2, with D unresolved. V lost 3 bases, J lost 5 bases, and 12 bases lay in between. Germline V gene lookup returns CDR1 KGHDR and CDR2 SFDVKD. This CDR3 is built from 14 residues. CDR3 sequence (DNA): TGTGCCACCAGTGATCCCCAGCGATCGTATGGCTACACCTTC. It is translated as CATSDPQRSYGYTF.

This chain connects TRBV6-5 to TRBJ1-1; D is possibly TRBD1 (6 bases). Trimming cost V 4 bases and J 10 bases, with 13 bases left between them. The CDR3 consists of 12 residues. Germline values: CDR1 MNHEY, CDR2 SVGAGI. DNA of the CDR3: TGTGCCAGCAGTTCCAACGCCAGGGGAGCTTTCTTT. This codes for CASSSNARGAFF.

The chain combines TRBV5-1 with TRBJ1-4; TRBD1 might be the D (6 bases). Germline V gives CDR1 SGHRS, CDR2 YFSETQ. There are 17 residues in the CDR3. Trimming pared 5 bases from V and 4 bases from J, leaving 21 bases between. The CDR3 spells CASSTVPMGAGNEKLFF. In nucleotides, the CDR3 is TGCGCCAGCAGTACAGTTCCTATGGGGGCGGGTAATGAAAAACTGTTTTTT.

V usage is TRBV9 and J usage is TRBJ1-2, with D hard to call. The CDR3 consists of 18 residues. V lost 2 bases and J 4 bases, leaving 24 bases between the germline ends. CDR1 and CDR2 from the germline V gene are SGDLS and YYNGEE. The CDR3 coding sequence is TGTGCCAGCAGCGTCCCCAATCCCAGGCCGGGGTATAGCTATGGCTACACCTTC. As protein: CASSVPNPRPGYSYGYTF. Using reference TRBV9 and TRBJ1-2 for the parts outside the CDR3, the full variable domain is DSGVTQTPKHLITATGQRVTLRCSPRSGDLSVYWYQQSLDQGLQFLIQYYNGEERAKGNILERFSAQQFPDLHSELNLSSLELGDSALYFCASSVPNPRPGYSYGYTFGSGTRLTVV.

The chain has TRBV19 and TRBJ1-2, with a possible D match to TRBD1 (6 bases). Germline V gene data show CDR1 as LNHDA and CDR2 as SQIVND (reference sequence). Trimming stripped 2 bases from V and 4 bases from J, with 14 bases between. This CDR3 has 15 residues. The CDR3: CASSITPLTGYGYTF. In DNA form, the CDR3 reads TGTGCCAGTAGTATAACCCCTCTGACAGGCTATGGCTACACCTTC. The variable domain in full, with the rest retrieved from reference TRBV19 and TRBJ1-2, is DGGITQSPKYLFRKEGQNVTLSCEQNLNHDAMYWYRQDPGQGLRLIYYSQIVNDFQKGDIAEGYSVSREKKESFPLTVTSAQKNPTAFYLCASSITPLTGYGYTFGSGTRLTVV.

This CDR3 reads CASSSLSGRGGSYNEQFF. DNA of the CDR3: TGCGCCAGCAGCTCACTTAGCGGGAGGGGGGGCTCCTACAATGAGCAGTTCTTC. V usage is TRBV5-1 and J usage is TRBJ2-1; 11 positions match TRBD2. Germline trimming cut 3 bases from V and 0 bases from J; bases unmatched to any gene: 8. The CDR3 is 18 amino acids. Germline values: CDR1 SGHRS, CDR2 YFSETQ. Filled out from reference TRBV5-1 and TRBJ2-1, the complete variable domain reads KAGVTQTPRYLIKTRGQQVTLSCSPISGHRSVSWYQQTPGQGLQFLFEYFSETQRNKGNFPGRFSGRQFSNSRSEMNVSTLELGDSALYLCASSSLSGRGGSYNEQFFGPGTRLTVL.

V gene TRBV7-2 combines with J gene TRBJ2-1; TRBD2 is a possible D gene (5 bases). Trimming removed 6 bases at V and 6 bases at J, with 18 bases between. The CDR3 consists of 15 residues. The germline CDR1 and CDR2 sequences are SGHTA and FQGNSA. The DNA for the CDR3 is TGTGCCAGCAGTCCCCCACGGGGTGGGGTCAATGAGCAGTTCTTC. As protein: CASSPPRGGVNEQFF. Filled out from reference TRBV7-2 and TRBJ2-1, the complete variable domain reads GAGVSQSPSNKVTEKGKDVELRCDPISGHTALYWYRQSLGQGLEFLIYFQGNSAPDKSGLPSDRFSAERTGGSVSTLTIQRTQQEDSAVYLCASSPPRGGVNEQFFGPGTRLTVL.

V gene TRBV11-2 combines with J gene TRBJ1-1; 7 nucleotides align to TRBD1. Trimming at V came to 5 bases and at J to 6 bases, leaving 3 bases not matched to a gene. This CDR3 has 12 residues. Germline CDR1 is SGHAT and CDR2 is FQNNGV. The CDR3 loop reads CASSADRAEAFF. In nucleotides, the CDR3 is TGTGCCAGCAGCGCAGACAGGGCTGAAGCTTTCTTT.

The genes are TRBV28 and TRBJ1-6; D not certain. V lost 7 bases, J lost 0 bases, and 13 bases lay in between. The CDR3 has 16 residues. Germline V gives CDR1 MDHEN, CDR2 SYDVKM. The CDR3 nucleotides are TGTGCCAGCATAAACGGGAGAAGCTCCTATAATTCACCCCTCCACTTT. Protein sequence: CASINGRSSYNSPLHF.

The chain uses TRBV7-3 and TRBJ2-2; TRBD2 agrees at 10 bases. Germline V gene sequence: CDR1 SGHTA, CDR2 FQGTGA. The CDR3 spans 20 residues. The V segment lost 3 bases and the J segment 4 bases; nucleotides outside the gene matches: 17. The CDR3 here is CASSLRGGSGRPRVTGELFF. DNA for the CDR3: TGTGCCAGCAGCTTGAGGGGAGGTAGCGGGAGGCCGCGGGTCACCGGGGAGCTGTTTTTT.

V and J are TRBV29-1 and TRBJ1-2; D not resolved. The CDR3 sequence is 13 residues long. V lost 0 bases and J 7 bases, leaving 12 bases between the germline ends. Germline CDR1 SQVTM, CDR2 ANQGSEA. The CDR3 region is CSVEDRGFVGYTF. The CDR3 coding sequence is TGCAGCGTTGAAGATCGGGGATTTGTTGGCTACACCTTC.

V and J are TRBV6-5 and TRBJ1-4; maybe TRBD1 (5 bases). V gave up 8 bases and J gave up 4 bases, with 11 bases separating them. From germline, CDR1 is MNHEY and CDR2 SVGAGI. This CDR3 contains 13 residues. The CDR3, as DNA: TGTGCCAGCGGGGCAGGGTTTAATGAAAAACTGTTTTTT. Translated, it gives CASGAGFNEKLFF.

The gene calls are TRBV5-1 and TRBJ1-6, with a possible D match to TRBD1 (5 bases). Germline assignment: CDR1 SGHRS and CDR2 YFSETQ. The CDR3 length is 15 residues. Trimming cost V 0 bases and J 6 bases, with 10 bases left between them. The CDR3 DNA reads as TGCGCCAGCAGCTTGGAGCAGGGTAGTAATTCACCCCTCCACTTT. This encodes CASSLEQGSNSPLHF.

The rearrangement joins TRBV28 to TRBJ1-2; the D is unclear. The CDR3 totals 14 residues. In germline, CDR1 is MDHEN, CDR2 SYDVKM. The germline V and J ends were trimmed by 0 bases and 2 bases, with 7 bases remaining between them. CDR3 sequence reads: CASSLWEQNYGYTF. CDR3 nucleotide sequence: TGTGCCAGCAGTTTATGGGAACAGAACTATGGCTACACCTTC.

There are a few counts of this clone. The chain joins TRBV7-8 to TRBJ1-4; unclear D gene. Germline V gene data show CDR1 as SGHVS and CDR2 as FQNEAQ. The germline V and J ends were trimmed by 3 bases and 5 bases, with 16 bases remaining between them. This CDR3 contains 16 residues. CDR3 amino acids: CASSFPGRAGNEKLFF. The DNA of the CDR3 is TGTGCCAGCAGCTTCCCCGGACGGGCGGGGAATGAAAAACTGTTTTTT.

The rearrangement joins TRBV18 to TRBJ2-2; D is undetermined. This CDR3 is 14 amino acids long. The ends were cut back, 5 bases at V and 0 bases at J, with 7 bases in the middle. Germline loops: CDR1 KGHSH, CDR2 LQKENI. CDR3 sequence: CASSSTANTGELFF. CDR3 sequence (DNA): TGTGCCAGCTCATCGACTGCGAACACCGGGGAGCTGTTTTTT.

This chain uses TRBV5-1 with TRBJ2-3; TRBD2 is a possible D gene (7 bases). Germline V gives CDR1 SGHRS, CDR2 YFSETQ. The CDR3 totals 15 residues. V was trimmed by 1 base and J by 2 bases, leaving 11 bases between them. CDR3 nucleotide sequence: TGCGCCAGCAGCTTGAGGGGGGGCATCACAGATACGCAGTATTTT. Protein product: CASSLRGGITDTQYF. The variable domain in full, with the rest retrieved from reference TRBV5-1 and TRBJ2-3, is KAGVTQTPRYLIKTRGQQVTLSCSPISGHRSVSWYQQTPGQGLQFLFEYFSETQRNKGNFPGRFSGRQFSNSRSEMNVSTLELGDSALYLCASSLRGGITDTQYFGPGTRLTVL.

In this sample, this clone turned up once. The chain employs TRBV12-3 or TRBV12-4 and TRBJ1-2; D call uncertain. This CDR3 is 12 amino acids long. Deletions cut 6 bases from V and 2 bases from J, with 7 bases between. As DNA, the CDR3 is TGTGCCAGCAGATTACAGAACTATGGCTACACCTTC. Protein product: CASRLQNYGYTF.

The V gene is TRBV6-5, the J gene TRBJ2-7; possible D gene TRBD1, 6 bases. This CDR3 is built from 14 residues. The germline V gene has CDR1 MNHEY and CDR2 SVGAGI. The germline V and J ends were trimmed by 2 bases and 3 bases, with 11 bases remaining between them. The CDR3 DNA reads TGTGCCAGCAGTTACGGGGGCAGGGACTACGAGCAGTACTTC. It encodes CASSYGGRDYEQYF.